This passage covers 4 T cell receptor beta chains from one sample sequenced in a study of T-cell memory formation after mild COVID-19. TCRdb reprocessed the 5' RACE reads with MiXCR, giving one entry per CDR3 protein. The sample has hundreds of thousands of distinct CDR3 sequences; 16% are singletons. Material for sequencing was PBMCs or a T cell subset sorted from them (not recorded which). These receptors all come from a man aged 18 to 29 who had mild COVID-19 (a few samples of this study predate the infection). Cell type and time point are not known.

This clonotype was seen a handful of times. This sequence joins TRBV5-1 and TRBJ2-5; D uncertain. This CDR3 is built from 15 residues. Trimming cost V 0 bases and J 4 bases, with 13 bases left between them. Germline lookup yields CDR1 SGHRS and CDR2 YFSETQ. This chain's CDR3 is CASSLDFSSGETQYF. The DNA for the CDR3 is TGCGCCAGCAGCTTGGATTTCTCCTCGGGAGAGACCCAGTACTTC.

The chain carries TRBV2 and TRBJ2-3, with D possibly TRBD1 on 5 matching bases. The CDR3 length is 15 residues. Trimming shortened V by 3 bases and J by 2 bases, and 12 bases separated the two germline ends. Germline V lookup: CDR1 SNHLY, CDR2 FYNNEI. This chain's CDR3 is CASSEGGAATDTQYF. CDR3 nucleotides: TGTGCCAGCAGTGAGGGTGGGGCTGCCACAGATACGCAGTATTTT.

This clonotype has just a few counts. The rearrangement uses TRBV4-2 and TRBJ1-5; no clear D. Germline V CDR1 and CDR2: LGHNA, YNFKEQ. The CDR3 loop spans 18 amino acids. Trimming stripped 4 bases from V and 6 bases from J, with 25 bases between. The CDR3 DNA sequence: TGTGCCAGCAGCCCCCAAGGTAGCGGGGTACTGGGTGTTCAGCCCCAGCATTTT. Its translation: CASSPQGSGVLGVQPQHF.

The chain employs TRBV20-1 and TRBJ2-3; D might be TRBD1 (5 bases). Germline CDR1 and CDR2: DFQATT and SNEGSKA (reference sequence). V was cut by 3 bases and J by 4 bases, with 11 bases left in between. This CDR3 comprises 13 residues. The CDR3 DNA is TGCAGTGCTAGGTACCAGGGCGCAGATACGCAGTATTTT. Residues: CSARYQGADTQYF.